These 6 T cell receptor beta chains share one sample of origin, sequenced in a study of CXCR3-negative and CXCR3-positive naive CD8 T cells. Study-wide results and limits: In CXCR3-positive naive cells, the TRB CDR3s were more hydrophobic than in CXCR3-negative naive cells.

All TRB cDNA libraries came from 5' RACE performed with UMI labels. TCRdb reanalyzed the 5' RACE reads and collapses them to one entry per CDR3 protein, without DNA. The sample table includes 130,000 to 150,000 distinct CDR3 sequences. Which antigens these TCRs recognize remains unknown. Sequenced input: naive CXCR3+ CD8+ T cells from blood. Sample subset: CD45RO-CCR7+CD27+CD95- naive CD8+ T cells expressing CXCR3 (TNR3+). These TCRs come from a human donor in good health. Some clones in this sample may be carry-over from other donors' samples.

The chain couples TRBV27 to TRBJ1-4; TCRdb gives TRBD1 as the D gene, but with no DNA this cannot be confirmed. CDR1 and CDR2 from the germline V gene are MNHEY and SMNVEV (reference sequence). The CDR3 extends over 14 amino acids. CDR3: CASSLYGGREKLFF.

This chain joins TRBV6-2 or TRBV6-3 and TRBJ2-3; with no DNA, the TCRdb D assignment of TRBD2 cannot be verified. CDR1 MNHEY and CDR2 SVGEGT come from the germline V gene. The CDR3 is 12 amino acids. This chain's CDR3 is CASSPGTSFEYF.

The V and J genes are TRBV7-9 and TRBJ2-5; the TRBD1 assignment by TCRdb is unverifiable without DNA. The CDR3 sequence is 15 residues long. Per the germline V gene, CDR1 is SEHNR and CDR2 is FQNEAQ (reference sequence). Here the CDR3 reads CASSPTVGESETQYF.

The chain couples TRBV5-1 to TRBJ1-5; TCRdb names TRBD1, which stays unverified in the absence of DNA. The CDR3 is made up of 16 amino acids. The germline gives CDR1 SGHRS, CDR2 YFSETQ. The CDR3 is CASSLGLRAGGEPQHF.

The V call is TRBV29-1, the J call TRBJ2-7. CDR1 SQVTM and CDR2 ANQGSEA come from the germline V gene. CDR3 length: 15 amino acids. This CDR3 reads CSVTTPMTATYEQYF.

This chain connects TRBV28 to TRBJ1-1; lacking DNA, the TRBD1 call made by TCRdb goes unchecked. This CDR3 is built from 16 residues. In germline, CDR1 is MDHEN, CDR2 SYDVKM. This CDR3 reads CASSIKQGFMNTEAFF.